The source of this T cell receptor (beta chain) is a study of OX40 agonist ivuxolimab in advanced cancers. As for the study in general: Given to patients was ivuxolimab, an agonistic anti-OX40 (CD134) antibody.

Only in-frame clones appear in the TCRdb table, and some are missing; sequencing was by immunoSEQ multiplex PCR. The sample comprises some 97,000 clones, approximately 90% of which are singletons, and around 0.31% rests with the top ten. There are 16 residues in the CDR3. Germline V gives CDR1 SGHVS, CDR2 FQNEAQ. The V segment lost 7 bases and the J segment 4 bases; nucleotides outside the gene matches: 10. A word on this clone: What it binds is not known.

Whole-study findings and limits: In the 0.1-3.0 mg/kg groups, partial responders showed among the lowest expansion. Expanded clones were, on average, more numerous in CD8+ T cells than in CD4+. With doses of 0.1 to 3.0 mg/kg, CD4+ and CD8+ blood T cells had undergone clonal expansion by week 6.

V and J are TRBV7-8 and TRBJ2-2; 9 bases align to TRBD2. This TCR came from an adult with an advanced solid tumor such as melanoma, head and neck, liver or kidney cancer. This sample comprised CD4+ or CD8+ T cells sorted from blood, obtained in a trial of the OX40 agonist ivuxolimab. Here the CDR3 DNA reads TGTGCCAGCAATTTAGGGAGACTAGCGGTCACCGGGGAGCTGTTTTTT. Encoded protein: CASNLGRLAVTGELFF.